This T cell receptor beta chain is drawn from a study of cytotoxic CD8 clonotypes in ibrutinib-treated CLL. The wider study: Among the samples, the mean was roughly 240,000 productive templates and approximately 91,000 productive rearrangements.

Whole-study results and caveats: Against age-matched healthy donors, baseline clonality ran higher and tracked circulating CD8+ T-cell counts.

About this clone itself: The antigen remains undetermined.

Generated by immunoSEQ multiplex PCR, the TCRdb table keeps only in-frame clones and is missing some. In the table there are 150,000 or so clones, 84% of which are singletons. The specimen comprised PBMCs, sampled after 24 months of ibrutinib treatment. The TCR was taken from a human donor with chronic lymphocytic leukemia.

This CDR3 is CASSSYKNTEAFF. As DNA, the CDR3 is TGTGCCAGCAGCTCATACAAGAACACTGAAGCTTTCTTT. This chain connects TRBV7-3 to TRBJ1-1; D is uncertain. V shed 4 bases and J shed 1 base, with 7 bases lying between them. CDR3 size: 13 residues. Germline CDR1 is SGHTA and CDR2 is FQGTGA.